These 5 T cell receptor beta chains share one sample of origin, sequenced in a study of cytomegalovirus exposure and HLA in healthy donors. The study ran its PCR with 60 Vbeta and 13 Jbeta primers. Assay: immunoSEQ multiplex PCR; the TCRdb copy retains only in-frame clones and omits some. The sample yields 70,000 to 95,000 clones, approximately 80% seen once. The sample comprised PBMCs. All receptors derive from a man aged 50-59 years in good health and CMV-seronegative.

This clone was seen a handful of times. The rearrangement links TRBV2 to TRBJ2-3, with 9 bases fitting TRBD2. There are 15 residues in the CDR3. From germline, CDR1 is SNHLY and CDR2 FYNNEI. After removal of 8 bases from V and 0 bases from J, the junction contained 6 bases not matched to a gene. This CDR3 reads CASGTSPRSTDTQYF. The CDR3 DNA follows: TGTGCCAGCGGGACTAGCCCACGAAGCACAGATACGCAGTATTTT.

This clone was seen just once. As DNA, the CDR3 is TGTGCCAGCAGCGCCGCTAGCGGGGGGGCCCGGTACTTC. Translating it yields CASSAASGGARYF. The chain couples TRBV9 to TRBJ2-5; 12 nucleotides agree with TRBD2. From germline, CDR1 is SGDLS and CDR2 YYNGEE. The CDR3 sequence is 13 residues long. V lost 3 bases and J lost 13; bases outside the gene matches: 7.

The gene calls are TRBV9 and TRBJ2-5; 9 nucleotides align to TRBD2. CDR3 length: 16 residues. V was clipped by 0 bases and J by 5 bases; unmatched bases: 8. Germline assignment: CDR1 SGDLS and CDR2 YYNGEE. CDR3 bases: TGTGCCAGCAGCGTAGGGGCGGGGGGGACGGGGGAGACCCAGTACTTC. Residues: CASSVGAGGTGETQYF.

The CDR3 coding sequence is TGTGCCAGCAGCTTAGCCCAGGGCTCTGGAAACACCATATATTTT. It is translated as CASSLAQGSGNTIYF. The gene calls are TRBV7-2 and TRBJ1-3, with D possibly TRBD1 on 5 matching bases. Trimming cost V 0 bases and J 0 bases, with 6 bases left between them. The CDR3 spans 15 residues. Per the germline V gene, CDR1 is SGHTA and CDR2 is FQGNSA.

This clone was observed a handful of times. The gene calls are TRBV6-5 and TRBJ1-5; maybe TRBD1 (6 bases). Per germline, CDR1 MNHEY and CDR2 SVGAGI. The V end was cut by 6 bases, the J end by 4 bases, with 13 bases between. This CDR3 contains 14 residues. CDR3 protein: CASRKTTGNQPQHF. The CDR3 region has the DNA TGTGCCAGCAGAAAGACGACAGGTAATCAGCCCCAGCATTTT.